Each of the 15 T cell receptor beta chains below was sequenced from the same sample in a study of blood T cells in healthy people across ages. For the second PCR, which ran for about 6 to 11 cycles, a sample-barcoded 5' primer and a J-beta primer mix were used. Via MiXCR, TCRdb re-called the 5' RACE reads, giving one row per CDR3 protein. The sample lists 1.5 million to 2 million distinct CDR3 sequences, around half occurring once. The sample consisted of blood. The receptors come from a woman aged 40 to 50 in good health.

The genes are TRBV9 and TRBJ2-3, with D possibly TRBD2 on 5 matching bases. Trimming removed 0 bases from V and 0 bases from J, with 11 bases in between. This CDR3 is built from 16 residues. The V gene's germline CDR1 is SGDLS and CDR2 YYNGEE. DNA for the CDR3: TGTGCCAGCAGCGTAGCGGGGAAATCTAGCACAGATACGCAGTATTTT. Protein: CASSVAGKSSTDTQYF.

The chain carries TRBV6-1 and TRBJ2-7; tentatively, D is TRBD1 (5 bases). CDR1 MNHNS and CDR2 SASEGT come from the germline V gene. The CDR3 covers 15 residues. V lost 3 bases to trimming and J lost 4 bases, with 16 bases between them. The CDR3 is CASSDWGQGSYEQYF. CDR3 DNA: TGTGCCAGCAGTGATTGGGGTCAGGGATCGTACGAGCAGTACTTC.

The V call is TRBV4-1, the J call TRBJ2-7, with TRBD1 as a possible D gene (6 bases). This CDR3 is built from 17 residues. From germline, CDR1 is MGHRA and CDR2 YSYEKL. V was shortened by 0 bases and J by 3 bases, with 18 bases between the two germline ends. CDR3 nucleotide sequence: TGCGCCAGCAGCCAAGATTGGAGCGCCGGGACATACTACGAGCAGTACTTC. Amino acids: CASSQDWSAGTYYEQYF.

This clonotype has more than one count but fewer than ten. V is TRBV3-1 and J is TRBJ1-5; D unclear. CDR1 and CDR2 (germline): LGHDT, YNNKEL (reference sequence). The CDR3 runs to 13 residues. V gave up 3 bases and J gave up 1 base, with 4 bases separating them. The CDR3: CASSQMSNQPQHF. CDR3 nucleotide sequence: TGTGCCAGCAGCCAGATGAGCAATCAGCCCCAGCATTTT.

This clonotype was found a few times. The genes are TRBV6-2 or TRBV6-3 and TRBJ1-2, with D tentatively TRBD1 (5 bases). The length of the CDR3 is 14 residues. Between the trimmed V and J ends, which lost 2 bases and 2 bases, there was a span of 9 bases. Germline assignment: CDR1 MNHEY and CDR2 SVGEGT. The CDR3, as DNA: TGTGCCAGCAGTTACACGGGGCACAACTATGGCTACACCTTC. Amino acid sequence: CASSYTGHNYGYTF.

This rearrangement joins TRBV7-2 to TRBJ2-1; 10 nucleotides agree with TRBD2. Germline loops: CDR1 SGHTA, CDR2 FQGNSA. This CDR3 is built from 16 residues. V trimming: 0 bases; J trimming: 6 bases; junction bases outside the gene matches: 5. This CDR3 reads CASSLAPKRGGNEQFF. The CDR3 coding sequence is TGTGCCAGCAGCTTAGCGCCGAAGCGGGGGGGCAATGAGCAGTTCTTC.

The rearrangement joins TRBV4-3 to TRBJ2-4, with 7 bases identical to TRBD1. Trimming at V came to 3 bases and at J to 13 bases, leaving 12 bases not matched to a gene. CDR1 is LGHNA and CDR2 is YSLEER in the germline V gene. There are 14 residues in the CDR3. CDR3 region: CASSHPGQVEEQYF. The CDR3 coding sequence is TGCGCCAGCAGCCACCCCGGACAGGTTGAGGAGCAGTACTTC.

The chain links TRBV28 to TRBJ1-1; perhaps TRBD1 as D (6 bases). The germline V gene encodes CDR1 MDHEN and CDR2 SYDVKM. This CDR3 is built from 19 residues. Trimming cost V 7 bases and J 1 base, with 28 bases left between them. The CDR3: CASTSSQGTAHLKNTEAFF. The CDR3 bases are TGTGCCAGCACCTCAAGCCAGGGGACCGCACACTTAAAGAACACTGAAGCTTTCTTT.

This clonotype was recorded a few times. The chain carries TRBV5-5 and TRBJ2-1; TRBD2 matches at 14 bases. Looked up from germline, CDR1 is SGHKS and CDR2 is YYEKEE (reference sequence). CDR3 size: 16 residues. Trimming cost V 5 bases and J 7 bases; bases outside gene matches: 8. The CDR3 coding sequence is TGTGCCAGCAGGCTCTGGACTAGCGGGGGGCAAAATGAGCAGTTCTTC. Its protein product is CASRLWTSGGQNEQFF.

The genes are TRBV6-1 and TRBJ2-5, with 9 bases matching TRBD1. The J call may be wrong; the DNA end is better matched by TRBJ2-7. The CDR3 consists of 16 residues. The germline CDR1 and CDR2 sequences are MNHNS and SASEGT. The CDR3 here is CASSSMDRGQDYEQYF. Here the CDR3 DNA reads TGTGCCAGCAGCTCAATGGACAGGGGTCAAGACTACGAGCAGTACTTC.

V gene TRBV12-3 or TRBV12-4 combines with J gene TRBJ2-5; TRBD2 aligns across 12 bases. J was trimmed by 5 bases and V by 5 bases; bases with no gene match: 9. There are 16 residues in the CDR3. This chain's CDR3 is CASSPTSGGRGETQYF. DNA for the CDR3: TGTGCCAGCAGTCCGACTAGCGGGGGACGGGGGGAGACCCAGTACTTC.

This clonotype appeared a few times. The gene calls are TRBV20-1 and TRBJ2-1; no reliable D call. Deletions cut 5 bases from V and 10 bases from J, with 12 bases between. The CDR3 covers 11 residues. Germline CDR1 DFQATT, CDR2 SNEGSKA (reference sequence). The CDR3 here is CSAAPGREQFF. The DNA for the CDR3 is TGCAGTGCTGCCCCCGGCAGGGAGCAGTTCTTC.

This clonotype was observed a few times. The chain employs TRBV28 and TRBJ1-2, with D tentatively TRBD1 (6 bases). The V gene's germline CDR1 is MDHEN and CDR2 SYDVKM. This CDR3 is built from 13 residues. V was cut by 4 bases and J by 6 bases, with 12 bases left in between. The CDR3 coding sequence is TGTGCCAGCAGTTCGGGGGCCGGGGATGGCTACACCTTC. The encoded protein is CASSSGAGDGYTF.

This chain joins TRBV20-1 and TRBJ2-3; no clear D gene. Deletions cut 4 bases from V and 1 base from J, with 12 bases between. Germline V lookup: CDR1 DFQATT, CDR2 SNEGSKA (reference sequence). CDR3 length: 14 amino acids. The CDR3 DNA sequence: TGCAGTGCTAAAGAGGTCTATGGCACAGATACGCAGTATTTT. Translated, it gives CSAKEVYGTDTQYF.

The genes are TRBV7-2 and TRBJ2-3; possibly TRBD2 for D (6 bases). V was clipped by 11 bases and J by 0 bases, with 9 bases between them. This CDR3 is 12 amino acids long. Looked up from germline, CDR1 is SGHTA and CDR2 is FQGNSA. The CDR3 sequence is CALAGSTDTQYF. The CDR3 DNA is TGTGCCCTGGCGGGGAGCACAGATACGCAGTATTTT.